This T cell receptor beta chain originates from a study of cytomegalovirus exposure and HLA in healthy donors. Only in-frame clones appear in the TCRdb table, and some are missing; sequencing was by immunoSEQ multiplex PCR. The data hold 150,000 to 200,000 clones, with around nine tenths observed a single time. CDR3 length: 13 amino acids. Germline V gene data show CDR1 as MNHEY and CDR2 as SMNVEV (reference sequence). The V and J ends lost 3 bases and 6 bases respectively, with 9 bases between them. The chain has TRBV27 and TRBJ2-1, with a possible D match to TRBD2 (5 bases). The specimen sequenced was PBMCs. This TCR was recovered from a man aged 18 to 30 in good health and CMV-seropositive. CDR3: CASSLSSSNEQFF. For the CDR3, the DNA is TGTGCCAGCAGTTTGTCTAGCTCCAATGAGCAGTTCTTC.